The rows below give T cell receptor beta chains drawn from one sample of a study of shared clonotypes between healthy human individuals. Sequencing used immunoSEQ multiplex PCR; TCRdb keeps in-frame clones, though not all of them. Of around 1,000,000 clones listed, 77% were seen once; the top ten hold 0.89%. Sequencing was performed on memory CD4+ T cells from PBMCs. These receptor sequences come from a man aged 18-30 years in good health. Some clones in this sample may be carry-over from other donors' samples. CDR3s include the opening cysteine and the closing phenylalanine or tryptophan. The order of the fields is D gene, V gene, clone size, J gene, CDR3 length, CDR3 protein, CDR3 DNA. A D gene is named only where the DNA matches it firmly. Some rows mark clone size as missing; the rest say once, few, many or name a class of expanded clone.

d_call: .; v_call: TRBV5-1; clone_size: .; j_call: TRBJ1-2; cdr3_length: 14; cdr3_aa: CASSLAGTDYGYTF; cdr3_nt: TGCGCCAGCAGCTTGGCCGGAACGGACTATGGCTACACCTTC
d_call: TRBD1; v_call: TRBV29-1; clone_size: few; j_call: TRBJ2-7; cdr3_length: 14; cdr3_aa: CSVEARGRSYEQYF; cdr3_nt: TGCAGCGTTGAAGCCAGGGGGCGATCCTACGAGCAGTACTTC
d_call: .; v_call: TRBV7-2; clone_size: many; j_call: TRBJ2-7; cdr3_length: 13; cdr3_aa: CASSPGGPREQYF; cdr3_nt: TGTGCCAGCAGCCCAGGAGGGCCGCGCGAGCAGTACTTC
d_call: TRBD1; v_call: TRBV4-1; clone_size: .; j_call: TRBJ2-5; cdr3_length: 12; cdr3_aa: CASSQSQGAQYF; cdr3_nt: TGCGCCAGCAGCCAATCCCAGGGGGCCCAGTACTTC
d_call: .; v_call: TRBV9; clone_size: .; j_call: TRBJ2-1; cdr3_length: 16; cdr3_aa: CASSVAHGFPYNEQFF; cdr3_nt: TGTGCCAGCAGCGTAGCTCACGGGTTCCCCTACAATGAGCAGTTCTTC
d_call: .; v_call: TRBV30; clone_size: .; j_call: TRBJ1-5; cdr3_length: 13; cdr3_aa: CAWNPGKGQPQHF; cdr3_nt: TGTGCCTGGAACCCCGGGAAGGGGCAGCCCCAGCATTTT
d_call: TRBD2; v_call: TRBV7-2; clone_size: once; j_call: TRBJ2-5; cdr3_length: 17; cdr3_aa: CASSLIGGLAGWETQYF; cdr3_nt: TGTGCCAGCAGCTTGATTGGAGGACTAGCGGGATGGGAGACCCAGTACTTC
d_call: TRBD2; v_call: TRBV25-1; clone_size: .; j_call: TRBJ2-5; cdr3_length: 17; cdr3_aa: CASSDGMVAGLQETQYF; cdr3_nt: TGTGCCAGCAGTGATGGTATGGTAGCGGGATTGCAAGAGACCCAGTACTTC
d_call: TRBD1; v_call: TRBV6-6; clone_size: .; j_call: TRBJ1-2; cdr3_length: 13; cdr3_aa: CASSPTGGNGYTF; cdr3_nt: TGTGCCAGCAGCCCCACAGGGGGGAATGGCTACACCTTC
d_call: TRBD2; v_call: TRBV9; clone_size: .; j_call: TRBJ2-5; cdr3_length: 15; cdr3_aa: CASSADTRGGETQYF; cdr3_nt: TGTGCCAGCAGCGCGGACACTCGGGGAGGGGAGACCCAGTACTTC
d_call: .; v_call: TRBV10-2; clone_size: .; j_call: TRBJ2-2; cdr3_length: 15; cdr3_aa: CASSEYSLNTGELFF; cdr3_nt: TGCGCCAGCAGTGAGTACAGCCTGAACACCGGGGAGCTGTTTTTT
d_call: .; v_call: TRBV5-1; clone_size: .; j_call: TRBJ2-3; cdr3_length: 15; cdr3_aa: CASSSGTGDTDTQYF; cdr3_nt: TGCGCCAGCAGCTCGGGTACCGGCGACACAGATACGCAGTATTTT
d_call: .; v_call: TRBV6-1; clone_size: .; j_call: TRBJ2-3; cdr3_length: 15; cdr3_aa: CASSEDRAGADTQYF; cdr3_nt: TGTGCCAGCAGTGAAGATAGGGCAGGGGCAGATACGCAGTATTTT
d_call: TRBD1; v_call: TRBV4-1; clone_size: .; j_call: TRBJ2-5; cdr3_length: 16; cdr3_aa: CASSQEGTGNQETQYF; cdr3_nt: TGCGCCAGCAGCCAAGAAGGGACAGGGAACCAAGAGACCCAGTACTTC
d_call: TRBD2; v_call: TRBV14; clone_size: few; j_call: TRBJ2-1; cdr3_length: 15; cdr3_aa: CASSQGLAGNNEQFF; cdr3_nt: TGTGCCAGCAGCCAAGGACTAGCGGGTAACAATGAGCAGTTCTTC
d_call: .; v_call: TRBV2; clone_size: .; j_call: TRBJ2-2; cdr3_length: 15; cdr3_aa: CASRRTNANTGELFF; cdr3_nt: TGTGCCAGCCGCCGGACAAACGCGAACACCGGGGAGCTGTTTTTT
d_call: TRBD1; v_call: TRBV5-1; clone_size: .; j_call: TRBJ1-4; cdr3_length: 14; cdr3_aa: CASSLQGVNEKLFF; cdr3_nt: TGCGCCAGCAGCCTACAGGGGGTCAATGAAAAACTGTTTTTT
d_call: .; v_call: TRBV7-9; clone_size: .; j_call: TRBJ1-6; cdr3_length: 16; cdr3_aa: CASSLREPRGNSPLHF; cdr3_nt: TGTGCCAGCAGCCTCCGGGAACCTCGTGGTAATTCACCCCTCCACTTT
d_call: .; v_call: TRBV11-2; clone_size: few; j_call: TRBJ2-4; cdr3_length: 14; cdr3_aa: CASSPRTGRDIQYF; cdr3_nt: TGTGCCAGCAGCCCCCGGACAGGGAGGGACATTCAGTACTTC
d_call: .; v_call: TRBV27; clone_size: .; j_call: TRBJ2-7; cdr3_length: 14; cdr3_aa: CASSLFFSQNEQYF; cdr3_nt: TGTGCCAGCAGTTTATTCTTTTCCCAGAACGAGCAGTACTTC
d_call: .; v_call: TRBV19; clone_size: once; j_call: TRBJ2-1; cdr3_length: 10; cdr3_aa: CASGNNEQFF; cdr3_nt: TGTGCCAGTGGGAACAATGAGCAGTTCTTC
d_call: .; v_call: TRBV18; clone_size: .; j_call: TRBJ2-7; cdr3_length: 14; cdr3_aa: CASSPPLAASEQYF; cdr3_nt: TGTGCCAGCTCACCACCGCTAGCCGCCAGCGAGCAGTACTTC